This TCR beta chain was identified in a study of blood T cells in healthy people across ages. As for the study in general: There was about one barcoded beta molecule captured by template switching per two T cells.

Overall study findings and caveats: While age rose, TCR beta diversity per million T cells dropped in a roughly linear way. Naive CD4+ cell counts and diversity both ran higher in long-lived than in aged donors.

The second PCR ran about 6 to 12 cycles with a sample-barcoded 5' primer and J-beta primers. TCRdb used MiXCR to reprocess the 5' RACE reads, holding one entry per CDR3 protein. The table includes roughly 1.5 million distinct CDR3 sequences, 42% detected once. The CDR3 contains 12 residues. Looked up from germline, CDR1 is SQVTM and CDR2 is ANQGSEA. Trimming stripped 8 bases from V and 6 bases from J, with 16 bases between. A word on this clonotype: The target antigen is unknown.

The clonotype originates from a woman between 18 and 30 years old in good health. The chain combines TRBV29-1 with TRBJ1-2, with a possible D match to TRBD1 (6 bases). Sequencing used blood. CDR3 in amino acids: CSFLRQENGYTF. The CDR3 region has the DNA TGCAGCTTTTTAAGACAGGAAAATGGCTACACCTTC.